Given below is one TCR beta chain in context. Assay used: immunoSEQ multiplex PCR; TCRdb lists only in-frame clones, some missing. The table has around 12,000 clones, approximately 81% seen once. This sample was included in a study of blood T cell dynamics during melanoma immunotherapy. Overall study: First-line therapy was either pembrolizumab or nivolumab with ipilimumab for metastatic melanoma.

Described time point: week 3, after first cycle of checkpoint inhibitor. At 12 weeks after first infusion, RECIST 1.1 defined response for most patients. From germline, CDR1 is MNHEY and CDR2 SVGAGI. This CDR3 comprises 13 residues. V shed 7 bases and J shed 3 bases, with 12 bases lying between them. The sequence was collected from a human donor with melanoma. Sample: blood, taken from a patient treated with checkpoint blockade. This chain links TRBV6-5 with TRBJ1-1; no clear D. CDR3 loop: CASIKDGYTEAFF. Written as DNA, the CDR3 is TGTGCCAGCATTAAGGACGGGTACACTGAAGCTTTCTTT.